The rows below give T cell receptor beta chains drawn from one sample of a study of CD4+ T cells in melanoma. Clones were sequenced by immunoSEQ multiplex PCR, and TCRdb holds only the in-frame ones, with some missing. The sample carries 110,000 to 150,000 clones, 92% recorded once. These TCRs come from a human donor with melanoma. The CDR3 runs from the conserved cysteine through the conserved F or W. Fields, in order: clone size, J gene, D gene, V gene, CDR3 DNA, CDR3 protein. A D gene is named only where the DNA matches it firmly. For some rows the clone size is stated as once, few or many, or as a class when expanded; others skip it.

. TRBJ1-1 . TRBV2 TGTGCCAGAGGGCGGGGGGCGAACACTGAAGCTTTCTTT CARGRGANTEAFF
. TRBJ2-3 . TRBV6-5 TGTGCCAGCAGGGGGACGATCACAGATACGCAGTATTTT CASRGTITDTQYF
. TRBJ2-5 . TRBV6-5 TGTGCCAGCAGCCCCAGTGTGGCCGAGACCCAGTACTTC CASSPSVAETQYF
. TRBJ2-6 . TRBV6-1 TGTGCCAGCAGTGGATGGCGCGCTGGGGCCAACGTCCTGACTTTC CASSGWRAGANVLTF
. TRBJ2-1 TRBD2 TRBV11-2 TGTGCCAGCAGCCGTAGCGGGGGGGCCGGGGAGCAGTTCTTC CASSRSGGAGEQFF
. TRBJ1-2 . TRBV2 TGTGCCAGCATGATACAGGGACTCCCGTTTTATGGCTACACCTTC CASMIQGLPFYGYTF
. TRBJ2-3 TRBD2 TRBV13 TGTGCCAGCAGCCCTCTAGCGGGGGCCCCTAGCACAGATACGCAGTATTTT CASSPLAGAPSTDTQYF
. TRBJ2-1 . TRBV7-2 TGTGCCAGCAGTCTAGGACCCGTGAACAATGAGCAGTTCTTC CASSLGPVNNEQFF
. TRBJ2-1 . TRBV7-3 TGTGCCAGCAGCTGGGGGGACTCCGATGAGCAGTTCTTC CASSWGDSDEQFF
. TRBJ2-5 TRBD2 TRBV7-9 TGTGCCAGCAGCTTAGGATATCGGGATAGCGGGGATATACAAGAGACCCAGTACTTC CASSLGYRDSGDIQETQYF
. TRBJ2-3 TRBD1 TRBV7-3 TGTGCCAGCAGCTTGGGACAGGCCACAGATACGCAGTATTTT CASSLGQATDTQYF
once TRBJ2-2 . TRBV5-8 TGTGCCAGTACAGCGAGGAACACCGGGGAGCTGTTTTTT CASTARNTGELFF
. TRBJ1-2 TRBD1 TRBV5-4 TGTGCCAGCAGCTTGCAGGGACAGAACTATGGCTACACCTTC CASSLQGQNYGYTF
. TRBJ1-2 . TRBV30 TGTGCCTGGAGGGGAGCAGGGCCCTATGGCTACACCTTC CAWRGAGPYGYTF
. TRBJ2-1 . TRBV10-3 TGTGCCATCAGGGGACCTTACAATGAGCAGTTCTTC CAIRGPYNEQFF
. TRBJ2-5 . TRBV18 TGTGCCAGCTCACCGAATCGGCCTGGGTTTGGGGAAGAGACCCAGTACTTC CASSPNRPGFGEETQYF
once TRBJ1-1 . TRBV11-2 TGTGCCAGCAGCTTAAACAGAATGAACACTGAAGCTTTCTTT CASSLNRMNTEAFF
. TRBJ2-2 . TRBV7-7 TGTGCCAGCAGCTTAACTAGTCCGAACACCGGGGAGCTGTTTTTT CASSLTSPNTGELFF
. TRBJ1-1 . TRBV29-1 TGCAGCGTCTTCCGCCAATCCACTGAAGCTTTCTTT CSVFRQSTEAFF
once TRBJ1-2 TRBD1 TRBV5-8 TGTGCCAGCAGCTTGGTTAGACAGGGCGACTATGGCTACACCTTC CASSLVRQGDYGYTF
. TRBJ2-4 . TRBV5-4 TGTGCCAGCAGCTCGGACTACAACATTCAGTACTTC CASSSDYNIQYF
. TRBJ1-1 . TRBV6-5 TGTGCCAGCTGGTACGGGACTGAAGCTTTCTTT CASWYGTEAFF
. TRBJ2-5 . TRBV5-1 TGCGCCAGCAGCTTGTCCGGATTCCAAGAGACCCAGTACTTC CASSLSGFQETQYF
few TRBJ1-5 TRBD1 TRBV5-6 TGTGCCAGCAGCGCCGACAGGGCTGGCGGGCAGCCCCAGCATTTT CASSADRAGGQPQHF
. TRBJ2-3 . TRBV2 TGTGCCAGCAGTGAAGCTGATGAGTCAGATACGCAGTATTTT CASSEADESDTQYF